A single T cell receptor beta chain is shown here with its context. Its matching antigen is unknown. The PCR had 60 Vbeta and 13 Jbeta primers. The repertoire was sequenced with immunoSEQ multiplex PCR; TCRdb's copy has only in-frame clones and lacks some. This table has approximately 110,000 clones, just under 75% appearing once. The sample comes from a study of cytomegalovirus exposure and HLA in healthy donors. This CDR3 has 16 amino acids. Per germline, CDR1 MNHNS and CDR2 SASEGT. The V end was cut by 2 bases, the J end by 2 bases, with 14 bases between. General study findings and limits: It was fewer than 200 TCR beta chains that were listed as cytomegalovirus-associated. Another analysis was done later, and it associated approximately 17,000 TCR beta sequences with HLA alleles at 0.05 false discovery rate. Apparent HLA restriction characterized most CMV-associated TCR beta chains in a later analysis.

Material: PBMCs. The sequence was collected from a man aged 55 to 70 in good health and CMV-seropositive. V and J are TRBV6-1 and TRBJ2-3, with D tentatively TRBD2 (6 bases). CDR3 bases: TGTGCCAGCAGTGAACGCTCGGGGGAGATCACAGATACGCAGTATTTT. Amino acids: CASSERSGEITDTQYF.